A selection of T cell receptor beta chains follows, all from one sample in a study of cytomegalovirus exposure and HLA in healthy donors. The table came from immunoSEQ multiplex PCR; TCRdb's copy has only in-frame clones and leaves some out. The sample holds 150,000 or so clones; about 83% are singletons and the top ten take about 13%. Specimen: PBMCs. The receptor set was obtained from a man aged 35 to 55 in good health and CMV-seropositive. Both conserved end residues are part of each CDR3. The D gene is left open where the match is weak. A clone size is listed for some rows: how often the clone was seen (once, few, many), or a class if it is expanded.

D gene	V gene	J gene	clone size	CDR3 DNA	CDR3 protein
-	TRBV18	TRBJ2-1	-	TGTGCCAGCTCACGAGGGAATGAGCAGTTCTTC	CASSRGNEQFF
-	TRBV19	TRBJ1-1	-	TGTGCCAGTAGTATACCGGGACAGAACACTGAAGCTTTCTTT	CASSIPGQNTEAFF
-	TRBV7-6	TRBJ2-7	once	TGTGCCAGCAGCTTAGCGACGAGGGTTTCCGAGCAGTACTTC	CASSLATRVSEQYF
-	TRBV9	TRBJ2-3	-	TGTGCCAGCAGCGTAGACCGGCGGCCCGGCACAGATACGCAGTATTTT	CASSVDRRPGTDTQYF
TRBD2	TRBV2	TRBJ2-5	-	TGTGCCAGCAGTTGGGGGCGGGGGGGAGAGACCCAGTACTTC	CASSWGRGGETQYF
TRBD1	TRBV10-3	TRBJ1-2	once	TGTGCCATCAGTGAGACCAACAGGGGGCTCTATGGCTACACCTTC	CAISETNRGLYGYTF
TRBD1	TRBV7-9	TRBJ1-4	-	TGTGCCAGCAGCCTAAAACAGGGGGCAGGGGAAAAACTGTTTTTT	CASSLKQGAGEKLFF
-	TRBV10-3	TRBJ2-7	-	TGTGCCATCAGTGTTGGAGGGGGCGGGCACGAGCAGTACTTC	CAISVGGGGHEQYF
TRBD1	TRBV4-1	TRBJ2-7	-	TGCGCCAGCAGCCAAGAAAAGTCGACAGGGGTAACCTACGAGCAGTACTTC	CASSQEKSTGVTYEQYF
TRBD2	TRBV5-5	TRBJ2-7	-	TGTGCCAGCTCGGAGCTAGCGGGAGGGCTCCGGTCCTACGAGCAGTACTTC	CASSELAGGLRSYEQYF
TRBD2	TRBV9	TRBJ2-3	few	TGTGCCAGCAGCGTAGAAGCGGGACTGACAGATACGCAGTATTTT	CASSVEAGLTDTQYF
TRBD1	TRBV5-6	TRBJ1-2	-	TGTGCCAGCAGCTGGGGCCCTCAGGGGGCCGGAGGCTACACCTTC	CASSWGPQGAGGYTF
-	TRBV6-5	TRBJ1-2	once	TGTGCCAGCAGTTACCTCTCCAGGGGTGGCTACACCTTC	CASSYLSRGGYTF
-	TRBV5-6	TRBJ2-7	-	TGTGCCAGCAGCTTGGATGGTCAGGGGAACGAGCAGTACTTC	CASSLDGQGNEQYF
-	TRBV28	TRBJ1-1	-	TGTGCCAGCAGTTGGGTGGGGGGGAGTTCTGAAGCTTTCTTT	CASSWVGGSSEAFF
-	TRBV19	TRBJ1-3	-	TGTGCCAGTGGACTAGAAAACACCATATATTTT	CASGLENTIYF
-	TRBV7-9	TRBJ1-4	-	TGTGCCAGCAGCCCAAGGGGCGCCAATGAAAAACTGTTTTTT	CASSPRGANEKLFF
TRBD2	TRBV5-4	TRBJ2-3	-	TGTGCCAGCAGCCCGACTAGCGGGGAGACAGATACGCAGTATTTT	CASSPTSGETDTQYF
TRBD1	TRBV2	TRBJ2-7	once	TGTGCCAGCAGGAGACAGGGAAATCAGAACGAGCAGTACTTC	CASRRQGNQNEQYF
TRBD2	TRBV6-5	TRBJ2-1	-	TGTGCCAGCAAACCGGGACTAGGGTACAATGAGCAGTTCTTC	CASKPGLGYNEQFF
-	TRBV5-4	TRBJ2-3	once	TGTGCCAGCAGCGGTGAGACAGGCGGTACGCAGTATTTT	CASSGETGGTQYF
-	TRBV18	TRBJ2-3	-	TGTGCCAGCTCACCCCCCTCGCTAGCGTTGGCAGATACGCAGTATTTT	CASSPPSLALADTQYF
TRBD2	TRBV5-1	TRBJ2-3	-	TGCGCCAGCAGTACTAGCGGGATCAGTGGGACCACAGATACGCAGTATTTT	CASSTSGISGTTDTQYF
TRBD2	TRBV18	TRBJ2-1	-	TGTGCCAGCTCACCGGGACTAGCGGGAGCGGCCTATGAGCAGTTCTTC	CASSPGLAGAAYEQFF
-	TRBV18	TRBJ2-7	-	TGTGCCAGCTCACCACATACTAGCATATCCTACGAGCAGTACTTC	CASSPHTSISYEQYF
TRBD1	TRBV4-3	TRBJ2-4	-	TGCGCCAGCAGGAGGACAGGGGAAAACATTCAGTACTTC	CASRRTGENIQYF
-	TRBV25-1	TRBJ2-2	-	TGTGCCAGCAGTGATCCGGGGATAGGGGAGCTGTTTTTT	CASSDPGIGELFF
TRBD1	TRBV11-2	TRBJ1-1	-	TGTGCCAGCAGCAAAGAGCCAGGGGGCGAACCTTTCTTT	CASSKEPGGEPFF
-	TRBV2	TRBJ2-7	-	TGTGCCAGCAGTCCCGGAGGACAGTTGACCTACGAGCAGTACTTC	CASSPGGQLTYEQYF
-	TRBV21-1	TRBJ2-7	-	TGTGCCAGCAGCAAAGCGCGGGGTTTTACGGGCGGGAACCCGACCCGCCCCTACGAGCAGTACTTC	CASSKARGFTGGNPTRPYEQYF
TRBD1	TRBV11-2	TRBJ1-5	once	TGTGCCAGCAGCTTAGGAGGACAGGCCAATCAGCCCCAGCATTTT	CASSLGGQANQPQHF
-	TRBV15	TRBJ1-1	-	TGTGCCACCAGCAGAGACCAGATTGAAGCTTTCTTT	CATSRDQIEAFF
TRBD1	TRBV5-1	TRBJ2-1	-	TGCGCCAGCAGCTTGGCCGGACAGGGGATCGGGAATGAGCAGTTCTTC	CASSLAGQGIGNEQFF
TRBD1	TRBV5-1	TRBJ2-2	few	TGCGCCAGCAGCTTGGCACGACAGGGAACGACCGGGGAGCTGTTTTTT	CASSLARQGTTGELFF
-	TRBV7-2	TRBJ2-5	-	TGTGCCAGCAGCCCCCAGGGAATCCAAGAGACCCAGTACTTC	CASSPQGIQETQYF
TRBD2	TRBV7-2	TRBJ2-3	-	TGTGCCAGCAGCTCGCTTAGCGGGGGGGATACGCAGTATTTT	CASSSLSGGDTQYF
TRBD2	TRBV2	TRBJ2-5	-	TGTGCCACCAGTCCCGGGACTAGCGTCTTAAAAGAGACCCAGTACTTC	CATSPGTSVLKETQYF
-	TRBV7-3	TRBJ2-1	-	TGTGCCAGCAGCCTGGGCCACAATGAGCAGTTCTTC	CASSLGHNEQFF
-	TRBV29-1	TRBJ1-4	-	TGCAGCGTTGAAACAGGTTTTGAAGGTGAAAAACTGTTTTTT	CSVETGFEGEKLFF
TRBD1	TRBV5-8	TRBJ1-1	-	TGTGCCAGCAGCTTTGGGAAGGGGACAGGAGGAACTGAAGCTTTCTTT	CASSFGKGTGGTEAFF
-	TRBV5-5	TRBJ1-1	-	TGTGCCAGCAGCTCCGGGACTCTTAACACTGAAGCTTTCTTT	CASSSGTLNTEAFF
TRBD2	TRBV5-4	TRBJ2-5	-	TGTGCCAGCAGCTATAAAACCGGGACTAAGGAGACCCAGTACTTC	CASSYKTGTKETQYF
-	TRBV25-1	TRBJ1-1	-	TGTGCCAGCAGTGAAGGGCCGGGACAAGGCACTGAAGCTTTCTTT	CASSEGPGQGTEAFF
TRBD1	TRBV19	TRBJ2-1	once	TGTGCCAGTAATTTACGGGACAGGGAACCCAATGAGCAGTTCTTC	CASNLRDREPNEQFF
-	TRBV19	TRBJ1-5	-	TGTGCCAGTAGTGAGAGAAATCAGCCCCAGCATTTT	CASSERNQPQHF
-	TRBV19	TRBJ2-7	-	TGTGCCAGTAGTATAATAAGGGGCGAGCAGTACTTC	CASSIIRGEQYF
-	TRBV19	TRBJ2-4	-	TGTGCCAGTACCTCTCTGACGGGGACCAAAAACATTCAGTACTTC	CASTSLTGTKNIQYF
TRBD1	TRBV6-5	TRBJ2-7	-	TGTGCCAGCAATCAACTGGGGACAGGAGCGCACGAGCAGTACTTC	CASNQLGTGAHEQYF
TRBD1	TRBV7-2	TRBJ2-1	-	TGTGCCAGCAGCTTCGACAGGGGCTCCTACAATGAGCAGTTCTTC	CASSFDRGSYNEQFF
TRBD2	TRBV27	TRBJ2-7	-	TGTGCCAGCAGTTTACGCGGGAGGGCCGGTATGCAGTACTTC	CASSLRGRAGMQYF
-	TRBV2	TRBJ1-2	-	TGTGCCAGCAGTGAACGGGGGTTGGGCGGCTACACCTTC	CASSERGLGGYTF
-	TRBV14	TRBJ2-3	-	TGTGCCAGCAGTCCCTCCGGAGGACATACGCAGTATTTT	CASSPSGGHTQYF
TRBD2	TRBV18	TRBJ2-1	-	TGTGCCAGCTCACCGGGCGGGAGCTCCTACAATGAGCAGTTCTTC	CASSPGGSSYNEQFF
TRBD2	TRBV27	TRBJ2-7	-	TGTGCCAGCAGGACTAGCGGGAGTCGGGTTCGGTACGAGCAGTACTTC	CASRTSGSRVRYEQYF
-	TRBV4-3	TRBJ2-3	-	TGCGCCAGCAGCCAAGATTCTAACACAGATACGCAGTATTTT	CASSQDSNTDTQYF